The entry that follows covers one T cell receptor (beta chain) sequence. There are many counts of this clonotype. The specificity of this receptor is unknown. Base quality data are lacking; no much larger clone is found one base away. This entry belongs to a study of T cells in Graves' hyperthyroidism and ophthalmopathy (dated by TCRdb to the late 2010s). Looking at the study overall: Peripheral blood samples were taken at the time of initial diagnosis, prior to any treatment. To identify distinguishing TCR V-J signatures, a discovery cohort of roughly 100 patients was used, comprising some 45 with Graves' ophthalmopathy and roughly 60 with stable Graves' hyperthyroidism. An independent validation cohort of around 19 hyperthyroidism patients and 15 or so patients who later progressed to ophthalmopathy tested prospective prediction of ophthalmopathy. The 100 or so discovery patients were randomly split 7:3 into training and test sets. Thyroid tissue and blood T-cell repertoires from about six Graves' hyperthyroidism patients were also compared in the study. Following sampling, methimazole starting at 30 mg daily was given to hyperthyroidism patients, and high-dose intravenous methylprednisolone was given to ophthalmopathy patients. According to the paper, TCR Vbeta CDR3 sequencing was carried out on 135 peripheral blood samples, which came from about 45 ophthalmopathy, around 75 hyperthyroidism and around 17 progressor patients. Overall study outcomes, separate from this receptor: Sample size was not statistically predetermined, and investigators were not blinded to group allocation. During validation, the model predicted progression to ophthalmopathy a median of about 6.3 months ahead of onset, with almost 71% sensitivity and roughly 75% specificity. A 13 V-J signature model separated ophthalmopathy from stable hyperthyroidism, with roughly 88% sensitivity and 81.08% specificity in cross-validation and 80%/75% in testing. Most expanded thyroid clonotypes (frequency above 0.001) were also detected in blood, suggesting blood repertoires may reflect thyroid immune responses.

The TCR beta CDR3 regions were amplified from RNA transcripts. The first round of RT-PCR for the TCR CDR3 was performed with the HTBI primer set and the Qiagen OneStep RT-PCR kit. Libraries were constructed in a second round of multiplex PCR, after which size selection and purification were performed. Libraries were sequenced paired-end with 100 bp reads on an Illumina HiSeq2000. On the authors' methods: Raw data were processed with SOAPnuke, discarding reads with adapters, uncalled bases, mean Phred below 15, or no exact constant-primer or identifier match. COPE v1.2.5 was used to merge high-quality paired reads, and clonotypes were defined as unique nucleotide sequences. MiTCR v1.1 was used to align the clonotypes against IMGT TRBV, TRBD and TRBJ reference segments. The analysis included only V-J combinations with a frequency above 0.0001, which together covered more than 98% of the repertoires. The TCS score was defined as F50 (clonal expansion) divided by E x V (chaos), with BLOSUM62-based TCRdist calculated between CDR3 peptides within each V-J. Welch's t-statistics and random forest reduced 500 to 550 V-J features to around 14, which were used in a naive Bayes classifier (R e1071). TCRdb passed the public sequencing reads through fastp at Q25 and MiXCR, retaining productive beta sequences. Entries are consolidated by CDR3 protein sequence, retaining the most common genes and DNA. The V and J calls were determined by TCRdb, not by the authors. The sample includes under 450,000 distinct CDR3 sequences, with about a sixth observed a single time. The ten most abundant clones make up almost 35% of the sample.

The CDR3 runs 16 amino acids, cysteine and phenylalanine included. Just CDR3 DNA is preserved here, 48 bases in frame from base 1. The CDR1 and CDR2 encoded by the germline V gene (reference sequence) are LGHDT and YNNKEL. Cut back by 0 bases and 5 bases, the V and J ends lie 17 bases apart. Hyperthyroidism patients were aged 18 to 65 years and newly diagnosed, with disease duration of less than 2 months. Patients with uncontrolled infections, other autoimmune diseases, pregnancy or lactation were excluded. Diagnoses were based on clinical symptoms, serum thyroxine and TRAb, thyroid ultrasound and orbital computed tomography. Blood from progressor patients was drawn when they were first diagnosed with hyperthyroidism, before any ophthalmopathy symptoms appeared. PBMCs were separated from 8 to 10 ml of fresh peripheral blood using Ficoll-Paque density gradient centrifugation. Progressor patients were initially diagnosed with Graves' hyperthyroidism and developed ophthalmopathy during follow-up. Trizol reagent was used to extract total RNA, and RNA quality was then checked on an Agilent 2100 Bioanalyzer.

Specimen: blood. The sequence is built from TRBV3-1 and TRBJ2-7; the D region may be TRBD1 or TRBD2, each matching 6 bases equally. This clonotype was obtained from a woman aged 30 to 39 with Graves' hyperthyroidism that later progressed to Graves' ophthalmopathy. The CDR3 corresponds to CASSQDLGGRNDEQYF. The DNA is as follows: TGTGCCAGCAGCCAAGATCTAGGGGGGAGAAACGACGAGCAGTACTTC.